Following are 7 T cell receptor beta chains from one sample sequenced in a study of cytomegalovirus exposure and HLA in healthy donors. In the PCR, 60 Vbeta and 13 Jbeta primers were used. TCRdb keeps only in-frame clones here, not all; method: immunoSEQ multiplex PCR. The sample includes just over 150,000 clones, under 80% of them seen just once. The sample was PBMCs. The receptors were gathered from a woman aged 30 to 39 in good health and CMV-seronegative.

This clone appeared once. CDR3 coding DNA: TGTGCCAGCAGTCCTCAGGGACTAGCTGGCGGGGAGCTGTTTTTT. Amino acid sequence: CASSPQGLAGGELFF. J is TRBJ2-2 and V is TRBV27, with TRBD2 matching 9 bases. Germline CDR1 MNHEY, CDR2 SMNVEV (reference sequence). The V gene end was trimmed by 5 bases and the J gene end by 7 bases; junction bases not matched to a gene: 8. The CDR3 spans 15 residues.

The rearrangement joins TRBV7-8 to TRBJ2-3; D is undetermined. CDR1 is SGHVS and CDR2 is FQNEAQ in the germline V gene. The CDR3 is made up of 12 amino acids. Trimming pared 5 bases from V and 0 bases from J, leaving 3 bases between. DNA of the CDR3: TGTGCCAGCAGCCTGAGCACAGATACGCAGTATTTT. It is translated as CASSLSTDTQYF.

This clone was seen once. The J gene is TRBJ2-1, the V gene TRBV7-8; the match to TRBD2 covers 11 bases. CDR1 is SGHVS and CDR2 is FQNEAQ in the germline V gene. CDR3 length equals 17 residues. The V segment lost 5 bases and the J segment 8 bases; nucleotides outside the gene matches: 14. The CDR3 DNA follows: TGTGCCAGCAGCGGCGAACTAGCGGGGGACCATTTGGATGAGCAGTTCTTC. It specifies CASSGELAGDHLDEQFF.

This rearrangement joins TRBV7-3 to TRBJ2-1; 13 bases agree with TRBD2. The CDR3 totals 15 residues. Germline V gene data show CDR1 as SGHTA and CDR2 as FQGTGA. Losses at the gene ends were 5 bases for V and 4 bases for J; bases not matched to a gene: 2. The CDR3: CASSATSGGYNEQFF. CDR3 coding DNA: TGTGCCAGCAGCGCGACTAGCGGGGGGTACAATGAGCAGTTCTTC.

This chain connects TRBV6-5 to TRBJ1-2, with D perhaps matching TRBD1 (6 bases). V was cut by 6 bases and J by 8 bases, with 16 bases left in between. Germline CDR1 and CDR2: MNHEY and SVGAGI. The CDR3 loop spans 13 amino acids. The CDR3 reads CASSRQAPEGYTF. The DNA for the CDR3 is TGTGCCAGCAGCCGACAGGCTCCTGAAGGCTACACCTTC.

The genes are TRBV2 and TRBJ2-2, with TRBD2 identical over 11 bases. Germline V gene data show CDR1 as SNHLY and CDR2 as FYNNEI. This CDR3 has 15 amino acids. V gave up 6 bases and J gave up 1 base; unmatched junction bases: 1. CDR3 region: CASRGTSGNTGELFF. The CDR3 bases are TGTGCCAGCAGGGGGACTAGCGGGAACACCGGGGAGCTGTTTTTT. Full variable domain (missing parts from reference TRBV2 and TRBJ2-2): EPEVTQTPSHQVTQMGQEVILRCVPISNHLYFYWYRQILGQKVEFLVSFYNNEISEKSEIFDDQFSVERPDGSNFTLKIRSTKLEDSAMYFCASRGTSGNTGELFFGEGSRLTVL.

The chain employs TRBV6-4 and TRBJ1-1; D remains unclear. The V end lost 5 bases, the J end lost 4 bases, and 14 bases lay between the germline ends. The CDR3 runs to 14 residues. Germline V gene data show CDR1 as MRHNA and CDR2 as SNTAGT. The CDR3: CASSPDPSGTEAFF. Written as DNA, the CDR3 is TGTGCCAGCAGTCCGGACCCAAGCGGCACTGAAGCTTTCTTT.